These T cell receptor beta chains were read from a single sample in a study of blood T cell repertoires in COVID-19. Only in-frame clones appear in the TCRdb table, and some are missing; sequencing was by immunoSEQ multiplex PCR. This repertoire shows 120,000 or so clones, about 70% found once; its top ten account for 2% to 2.5%. Sequencing was done on a sample of peripheral blood. The receptors stem from a woman in her sixties or seventies with acute or convalescent COVID-19. CDR3s include the opening cysteine and the closing phenylalanine or tryptophan. Fields, in order: clone size, J gene, V gene, D gene, CDR3 DNA, CDR3 protein. D genes are given only for firm matches. The size of a clone is reported for some rows only, either as once, few or many, or as a class for expanded clones.

NA	TRBJ1-3	TRBV12-3/TRBV12-4	NA	TGTGCCACCTACTCTGGAAACACCATATATTTT	CATYSGNTIYF
NA	TRBJ1-5	TRBV13	TRBD1	TGTGCCAGCAGCGCGGGACAGGGGGTTCAGCCCCAGCATTTT	CASSAGQGVQPQHF
many	TRBJ2-7	TRBV7-9	NA	TGTGCCAGCAGCTCGGGACAAGATTCCTACGAGCAGTACTTC	CASSSGQDSYEQYF
NA	TRBJ2-3	TRBV19	NA	TGTGCCAGTAGTATTGGAGGAGATACGCAGTATTTT	CASSIGGDTQYF
NA	TRBJ2-5	TRBV7-2	TRBD2	TGTGCCAGCAGCTTATCGACTAGCGGGTGGGAGACCCAGTACTTC	CASSLSTSGWETQYF
NA	TRBJ1-1	TRBV6-5	NA	TGTGCTACCGACAGGTTCACTGAAGCTTTCTTT	CATDRFTEAFF
NA	TRBJ2-5	TRBV5-5	NA	TGTGCCAGCAGCACGGACAGTCGGAGGGAGACCCAGTACTTC	CASSTDSRRETQYF
few	TRBJ2-3	TRBV24-1	NA	TGTGCCACCAGTGATTTTAGCGGTAGAGGGTATTTT	CATSDFSGRGYF
NA	TRBJ2-7	TRBV28	NA	TGTGCCAGCAGTTATGGGGAAGGGGGATCCTACGAGCAGTACTTC	CASSYGEGGSYEQYF
few	TRBJ1-1	TRBV7-9	NA	TGTGCCAGCAGCTTAGGGGTCGGGGGTGCACCAGCTTTCTTT	CASSLGVGGAPAFF
NA	TRBJ1-2	TRBV18	NA	TGTGCCAGCTCACCACCGGGTCTACAGGCTCCGTCGGGTGGCTACACCTTC	CASSPPGLQAPSGGYTF
NA	TRBJ2-7	TRBV5-1	TRBD2	TGCGCCAGCAGCTTGGGGACTAGCGGGATAATTGGCGAGCAGTACTTC	CASSLGTSGIIGEQYF
NA	TRBJ2-5	TRBV6-5	TRBD2	TGTGCCAGCAGTTCCCTCCAAGCGGGAGCCCAAGAGACCCAGTACTTC	CASSSLQAGAQETQYF
few	TRBJ1-1	TRBV4-1	TRBD1	TGCGCCAGCAGCCAAAAACCGGTGGGACAGACGAACACTGAAGCTTTCTTT	CASSQKPVGQTNTEAFF
once	TRBJ1-2	TRBV7-9	NA	TGTGCCAGCAGCTTAGCGCTAGACGGATATGGCTACACCTTC	CASSLALDGYGYTF
NA	TRBJ2-7	TRBV28	NA	TGTGCCAGCAGTAGATGGGACACAATCTACGAGCAGTACTTC	CASSRWDTIYEQYF
NA	TRBJ2-1	TRBV7-9	TRBD2	TGTGCCAGCAGCGACGGACTAGCGGTAAAACACCAGTACAATGAGCAGTTCTTC	CASSDGLAVKHQYNEQFF
NA	TRBJ1-1	TRBV7-2	TRBD1	TGTGCCAGCAGCTTAGTTTTCGGGACAGGGAACACTGAAGCTTTCTTT	CASSLVFGTGNTEAFF
many	TRBJ2-3	TRBV12-3/TRBV12-4	NA	TGTGCCAGCAGTTATACAGGGACAGATACGCAGTATTTT	CASSYTGTDTQYF
NA	TRBJ1-5	TRBV24-1	NA	TGTGCCACCAGTGATTCTCGATTCCTTGGGCCACCGGCCTATAGCAATCAGCCCCAGCATTTT	CATSDSRFLGPPAYSNQPQHF
NA	TRBJ2-3	TRBV19	TRBD1	TGTGCCAGTAGTATAGGCAACCGGGACAGTGCCGATACACAGTATTTT	CASSIGNRDSADTQYF
few	TRBJ2-2	TRBV2	NA	TGTGCCAGCACGCCGACTAGTGGGGCGGCCGGGGAGCTGTTTTTT	CASTPTSGAAGELFF
NA	TRBJ2-1	TRBV7-6	TRBD2	TGTGCCAGCAGCTCCTCTATAGCGGGGGGGCACAATGAGCAGTTCTTC	CASSSSIAGGHNEQFF
NA	TRBJ2-1	TRBV5-6	NA	TGTGCCAGCAGCTTCCAGGGCCTTGAGCAGTTCTTC	CASSFQGLEQFF
once	TRBJ1-2	TRBV5-3	NA	TGTGCCAGAAGCTTATTATGGACAGTCAACTATGGCTACACCTTC	CARSLLWTVNYGYTF
NA	TRBJ2-2	TRBV11-3	NA	TGTGCCAGCAGCTTAGCCTCGAACACCGGGGAGCTGTTTTTT	CASSLASNTGELFF
NA	TRBJ1-5	TRBV19	TRBD1	TGTGCCAGTAGTAGGACAGGGGGGAGCAATCAGCCCCAGCATTTT	CASSRTGGSNQPQHF
many	TRBJ2-2	TRBV25-1	TRBD1	TGTGCCAGCAGTGGCCGAGGGACAGCCACCGGGGAGCTGTTTTTT	CASSGRGTATGELFF
few	TRBJ1-1	TRBV7-9	NA	TGTGCCAGCAGCTTGGGACACCCGAACACTGAAGCTTTCTTT	CASSLGHPNTEAFF
NA	TRBJ2-3	TRBV5-1	TRBD2	TGCGCCAGCAGCGGAGCGGGGGGGACAGATACGCAGTATTTT	CASSGAGGTDTQYF
few	TRBJ2-5	TRBV7-2	TRBD2	TGTGCCAGCAGCTTGGGTAGCGGGGCCCAAGAGACCCAGTACTTC	CASSLGSGAQETQYF
NA	TRBJ2-7	TRBV3-1/TRBV3-2	NA	TGTGCCAGCAGCCAAGACCCTAACTACGAGCAGTACTTC	CASSQDPNYEQYF
NA	TRBJ1-1	TRBV7-9	NA	TGTGCCAGCAGCTTTCCCCAGAACACTGAAGCTTTCTTT	CASSFPQNTEAFF
NA	TRBJ1-2	TRBV18	NA	TGTGCCAGCTCACCAGGGCAGCAAGATGGCTACACCTTC	CASSPGQQDGYTF
once	TRBJ1-2	TRBV28	TRBD1	TGTGCCAGCAGTCCAGGGGGCGTTGTAGGCTACACCTTC	CASSPGGVVGYTF
NA	TRBJ2-1	TRBV24-1	NA	TGTGCCACCAGTGATGCACAGGTTAATGAGCAGTTCTTC	CATSDAQVNEQFF
NA	TRBJ2-7	TRBV28	TRBD1	TGTGCCAGCAGCCCAAACTCAGGGGGCAACGAGCAGTACTTC	CASSPNSGGNEQYF
NA	TRBJ2-3	TRBV4-1	NA	TGCGCCAGCAGCCAGTTCCAAGGACTCACATCAGGAGATACGCAGTATTTT	CASSQFQGLTSGDTQYF
once	TRBJ1-2	TRBV7-2	TRBD1	TGTGCCAGCAGCAATCAAAAAACGGACAGGGGAGGTGGCTACACCTTC	CASSNQKTDRGGGYTF
NA	TRBJ2-1	TRBV30	NA	TGTGCCTGGAGCGTTACAGTTGGGGAGCAGTTCTTC	CAWSVTVGEQFF
NA	TRBJ2-7	TRBV6-5	TRBD1	TGTGCCAGCAGGGGACAGGGTTGGGCCTACGAGCAGTACTTC	CASRGQGWAYEQYF
once	TRBJ1-1	TRBV5-4	NA	TGTGCCAGCAGCTTGACAGGGTTCGAAGCTTTCTTT	CASSLTGFEAFF
NA	TRBJ2-2	TRBV9	NA	TGTGCCAGCAGCCCCGCCGGGGTCCGAGGGGAGCTGTTTTTT	CASSPAGVRGELFF
NA	TRBJ2-7	TRBV30	NA	TGTGCCTGGAGGGGGCGTAACTACGAGCAGTACTTC	CAWRGRNYEQYF
NA	TRBJ1-5	TRBV7-2	NA	TGTGCCAGCAGGCTCCAGGATAGCAATCAGCCCCAGCATTTT	CASRLQDSNQPQHF
few	TRBJ1-2	TRBV3-1/TRBV3-2	NA	TGTGCCAGCAGCCTGGGACACACTGGGGCCTATGGCTACACCTTC	CASSLGHTGAYGYTF
NA	TRBJ1-6	TRBV7-2	TRBD1	TGTGCCAGCAGCTTAGGACAGGGGGCGAGTTCACCCCTCCACTTT	CASSLGQGASSPLHF
NA	TRBJ2-7	TRBV28	TRBD2	TGTGCCAGCAGTTCGACAGGACTAGCGGGGAACTACGAGCAGTACTTC	CASSSTGLAGNYEQYF
NA	TRBJ2-7	TRBV6-5	TRBD2	TGTGCCAGCAGTTACGGCCTAGCGGGAGGAGGCGAGCAGTACTTC	CASSYGLAGGGEQYF
many	TRBJ1-2	TRBV6-2/TRBV6-3	NA	TGTGCCAGCAGCCAAACGGGTTATGGCTACACCTTC	CASSQTGYGYTF
NA	TRBJ1-2	TRBV6-2/TRBV6-3	TRBD1	TGTGCCAGCAGCGACGGACAGGGCTATGGCTACACCTTC	CASSDGQGYGYTF
many	TRBJ2-7	TRBV7-2	NA	TGTGCCAGCAGCTTAGAGTACGGGAGATACTACGAGCAGTACTTC	CASSLEYGRYYEQYF
NA	TRBJ1-2	TRBV6-5	NA	TGTGCCAGCGCGGCTGGCATCAACTATGGCTACACCTTC	CASAAGINYGYTF
NA	TRBJ2-5	TRBV4-3	TRBD1	TGCGCCAGCAGCCAAGGACAGGGGGCCTCAGAGACCCAGTACTTC	CASSQGQGASETQYF
NA	TRBJ2-7	TRBV7-2	TRBD1	TGTGCCAGCAGCTTTTCTACCCTAGGACAGGGGTGGGAGCAGTACTTC	CASSFSTLGQGWEQYF
NA	TRBJ1-1	TRBV25-1	NA	TGTGCCAGCAGTGACACAGGCAGGAACACTGAAGCTTTCTTT	CASSDTGRNTEAFF
once	TRBJ1-1	TRBV7-3	NA	TGTGCCAGCAGACTAACTTTAGGAACTGAAGCTTTCTTT	CASRLTLGTEAFF